The entry below describes one T cell receptor (beta chain). The data stem from a study of blood T cell repertoires in COVID-19. Study as a whole: The samples span acute and convalescent COVID-19 from the United States, Italy and Spain. T cells, B-cell-depleted T cells, or PBMCs provided the cDNA or gDNA that served as material.

In germline, CDR1 is SEHNR, CDR2 FQNEAQ (reference sequence). V lost 6 bases to trimming and J lost 4 bases, with 18 bases between them. This CDR3 spans 15 amino acids. The method was immunoSEQ multiplex PCR; TCRdb's version includes in-frame clones alone and lacks a portion of them. This sample yields about 230,000 clones, of which about nine tenths are seen a single time; about 4% belongs to the top ten. Enrolled through a virtual design, the participants were between roughly 18 and 95 years of age and came from under 30 US areas. Participant reports of clinical history set cohort assignment. This TCR derives from a woman in her thirties with acute COVID-19. The rearrangement links TRBV7-9 to TRBJ1-1; D might be TRBD1 (5 bases). Sample: PBMCs or T cells enriched from blood (not recorded which). In DNA form, the CDR3 reads TGTGCCAGCAGTCCTATCCAGGGCAGTCGCACTGAAGCTTTCTTT. This translates into CASSPIQGSRTEAFF.